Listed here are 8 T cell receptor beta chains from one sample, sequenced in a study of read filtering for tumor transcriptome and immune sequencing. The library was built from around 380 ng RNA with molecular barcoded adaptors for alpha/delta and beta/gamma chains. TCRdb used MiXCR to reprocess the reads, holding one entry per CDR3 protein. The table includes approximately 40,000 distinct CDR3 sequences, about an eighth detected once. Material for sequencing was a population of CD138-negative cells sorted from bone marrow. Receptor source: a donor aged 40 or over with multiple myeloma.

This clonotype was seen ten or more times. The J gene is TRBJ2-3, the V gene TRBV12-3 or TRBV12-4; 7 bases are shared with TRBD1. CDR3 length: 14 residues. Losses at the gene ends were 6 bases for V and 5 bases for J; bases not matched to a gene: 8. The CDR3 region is CASSSTGSRDTQYF. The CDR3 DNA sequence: TGTGCCAGCAGCTCGACAGGGTCAAGAGATACGCAGTATTTT.

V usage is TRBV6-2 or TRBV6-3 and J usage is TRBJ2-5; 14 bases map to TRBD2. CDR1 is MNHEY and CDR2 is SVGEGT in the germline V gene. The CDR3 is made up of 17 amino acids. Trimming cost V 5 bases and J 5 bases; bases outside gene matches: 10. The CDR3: CASSTDRTSGRTETQYF. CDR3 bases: TGTGCCAGCAGTACCGACAGGACTAGCGGGAGGACGGAGACCCAGTACTTC.

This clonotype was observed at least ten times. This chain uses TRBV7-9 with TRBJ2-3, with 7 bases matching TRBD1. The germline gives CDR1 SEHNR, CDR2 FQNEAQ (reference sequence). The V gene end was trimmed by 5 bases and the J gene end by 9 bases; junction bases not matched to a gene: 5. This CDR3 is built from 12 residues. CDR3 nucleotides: TGTGCCAGCAGCGGCAGGGGGATGACGCAGTATTTT. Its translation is CASSGRGMTQYF.

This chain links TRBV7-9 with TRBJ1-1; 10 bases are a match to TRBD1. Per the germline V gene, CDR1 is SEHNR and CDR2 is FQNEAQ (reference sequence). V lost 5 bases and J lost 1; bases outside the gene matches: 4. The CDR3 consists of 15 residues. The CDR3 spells CASSLRQGANTEAFF. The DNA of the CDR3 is TGTGCCAGCAGCCTCAGACAGGGGGCGAACACTGAAGCTTTCTTT.

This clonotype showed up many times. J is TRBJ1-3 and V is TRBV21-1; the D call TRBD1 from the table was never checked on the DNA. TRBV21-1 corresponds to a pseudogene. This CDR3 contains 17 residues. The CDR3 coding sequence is TGTGCCAGCAGCACCCGGAGGGACACCTACTCTGGAAACACCATATATTTT. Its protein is CASSTRRDTYSGNTIYF.

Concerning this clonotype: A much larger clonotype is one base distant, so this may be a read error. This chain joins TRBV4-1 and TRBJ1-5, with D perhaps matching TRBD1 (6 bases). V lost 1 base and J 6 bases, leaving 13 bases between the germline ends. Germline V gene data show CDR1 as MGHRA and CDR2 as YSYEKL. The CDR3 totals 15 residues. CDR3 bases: TGCGCCAGCAGCCAAGTGGGGGGCAGGGGTCAGCCCCAGCATTTT. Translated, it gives CASSQVGGRGQPQHF.

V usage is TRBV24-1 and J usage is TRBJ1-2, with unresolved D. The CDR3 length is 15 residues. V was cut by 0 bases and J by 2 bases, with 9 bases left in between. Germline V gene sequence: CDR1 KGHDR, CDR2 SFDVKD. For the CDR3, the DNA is TGTGCCACCAGTGATTTGAAGGTCGGCAACTATGGCTACACCTTC. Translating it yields CATSDLKVGNYGYTF.

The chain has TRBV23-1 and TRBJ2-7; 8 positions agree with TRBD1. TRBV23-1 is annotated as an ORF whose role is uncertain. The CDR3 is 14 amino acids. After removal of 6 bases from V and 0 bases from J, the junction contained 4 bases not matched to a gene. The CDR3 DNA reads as TGCGCCAGCAGCGGGACAGGTAGCTCCTACGAGCAGTACTTC. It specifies CASSGTGSSYEQYF.